This entry is about one T cell receptor beta chain. The antigen is not known. A much larger clonotype is one base distant, so this may be a read error. Samples came from axillary lymph nodes draining the breast cancer. This CDR3 has 14 amino acids. In germline, CDR1 is SGHNT, CDR2 YYREEE (reference sequence). The trim removed 7 bases at V and 4 bases at J, leaving 7 bases unmatched. This entry belongs to a study of breast tumors, draining lymph nodes, adjacent tissues. TCRdb reprocessed the multiplex PCR reads via MiXCR and lists one record per CDR3 protein. In the table there are 200,000 or so distinct CDR3 sequences, approximately 33% of which are singletons. Study-wide results and limits: The lymph node origin of tumor T cells was framed as consistent with a hypothesis, not demonstrated. Compared with basal-like, luminal-like tumors shared significantly more repertoire with nontumor tissue. The data were judged consistent with most tumor T cells coming from lymph node and expanding in tumor. Tumors had less TCR diversity than lymph nodes, more than nontumor tissue.

The material sequenced was axillary lymph node tissue. The chain combines TRBV5-4 with TRBJ2-5; 10 bases are shared with TRBD1. The receptor was derived from a female donor with breast cancer. Some clones in this sample may be carry-over from other donors' samples. The CDR3 bases are TGTGCCAGCGGGAGACAGGGGGCGGGAGAGACCCAGTACTTC. Its translation: CASGRQGAGETQYF.